These T cell receptor beta chains were read from a single sample in a study of blood T cell repertoires in COVID-19. Only in-frame clones appear in the TCRdb table, and some are missing; sequencing was by immunoSEQ multiplex PCR. The sample includes around 250,000 clones, over 75% of them seen just once. The source material was peripheral blood. These receptors were collected from a woman in her seventies with COVID-19, enrolled during active disease. CDR3s include the opening cysteine and the closing phenylalanine or tryptophan. A D gene is named only where the DNA matches it firmly. Size tells how often a clone was seen (once, few, many) or the class of an expanded clone, and some rows leave it out.

clone_size d_call j_call v_call cdr3_aa cdr3_nt
- TRBD1 TRBJ1-5 TRBV2 CASSGQGSNQPQHF TGTGCCAGCAGTGGACAGGGCAGCAATCAGCCCCAGCATTTT
- TRBD1 TRBJ2-3 TRBV6-4 CASSAQGTDTQYF TGTGCCAGCAGTGCACAGGGGACAGATACGCAGTATTTT
- - TRBJ1-2 TRBV28 CASSPLRYGYTF TGTGCCAGCAGCCCCCTGAGATATGGCTACACCTTC
few TRBD2 TRBJ2-3 TRBV5-1 CASSKLTSGSTDTQYF TGCGCCAGCAGCAAATTGACTAGCGGGAGCACAGATACGCAGTATTTT
- TRBD2 TRBJ2-1 TRBV5-1 CASSLERGGLDEQFF TGCGCCAGCAGCTTGGAGAGGGGAGGGTTGGATGAGCAGTTCTTC
- TRBD1 TRBJ2-5 TRBV2 CASRRTGVLFKETQYF TGTGCCAGCAGGAGGACAGGGGTTCTGTTCAAGGAGACCCAGTACTTC
- - TRBJ2-1 TRBV7-9 CASSSPRTTTNEQFF TGTGCCAGCAGCTCCCCACGGACTACCACCAATGAGCAGTTCTTC
- TRBD1 TRBJ1-2 TRBV4-2 CASSPPGQYGYTF TGTGCCAGCAGCCCCCCGGGACAGTATGGCTACACCTTC
- - TRBJ1-4 TRBV5-1 CASSLGTTNEKLFF TGCGCCAGCAGCTTGGGTACAACTAATGAAAAACTGTTTTTT
- - TRBJ2-3 TRBV12-3/TRBV12-4 CASSQDIRSLYF TGTGCCAGCAGCCAAGACATTCGTAGTTTGTATTTT
few - TRBJ1-2 TRBV11-2 CASSPIQRNYGYTF TGTGCCAGCAGCCCAATACAGAGAAACTATGGCTACACCTTC
- TRBD1 TRBJ2-7 TRBV5-1 CASNTGTGTGNEQYF TGCGCCAGCAACACCGGGACCGGGACAGGGAACGAGCAGTACTTC
- - TRBJ1-6 TRBV9 CASSVPPTGNSPLHF TGTGCCAGCAGCGTCCCCCCTACGGGGAATTCACCCCTCCACTTT
once - TRBJ1-2 TRBV19 CASLRGDYGYTF TGTGCCAGTTTGCGGGGAGACTATGGCTACACCTTC
- TRBD1 TRBJ1-2 TRBV7-2 CASSLGTGPTYGYTF TGTGCCAGCAGCTTAGGGACAGGGCCGACCTATGGCTACACCTTC
once TRBD2 TRBJ2-3 TRBV24-1 CATSARGLAGADTQYF TGTGCCACCAGTGCCCGGGGACTAGCGGGAGCAGATACGCAGTATTTT
- TRBD2 TRBJ2-3 TRBV5-4 CASSRTSGSGTDTQYF TGTGCCAGCAGCCGGACTAGCGGGAGTGGCACAGATACGCAGTATTTT
- TRBD2 TRBJ2-1 TRBV24-1 CATSGNYNEQFF TGTGCCACTAGCGGGAATTACAATGAGCAGTTCTTC
- - TRBJ1-4 TRBV6-5 CASSRTAINEKLFF TGTGCCAGCAGTAGGACAGCCATCAATGAAAAACTGTTTTTT
- TRBD1 TRBJ1-3 TRBV7-2 CASSLGFGQGQDTIYF TGTGCCAGCAGCTTGGGTTTCGGACAGGGTCAAGACACCATATATTTT
- TRBD1 TRBJ1-3 TRBV30 CAWNLGQGGFLGNTIYF TGTGCCTGGAACCTAGGACAGGGGGGTTTTTTAGGAAACACCATATATTTT
- TRBD2 TRBJ2-3 TRBV4-1 CASSRGLAGADTQYF TGCGCCAGCAGCCGAGGACTAGCGGGAGCAGATACGCAGTATTTT
- TRBD1 TRBJ1-5 TRBV20-1 CSASTSRGQWQPQHF TGCAGTGCTAGTACTAGCAGGGGGCAGTGGCAGCCCCAGCATTTT
- TRBD2 TRBJ2-3 TRBV9 CASSLGLAGERRSGRRGTDTQYF TGTGCCAGCAGCCTGGGGCTAGCGGGAGAAAGACGGAGTGGGCGTCGGGGCACAGATACGCAGTATTTT
- - TRBJ1-3 TRBV6-5 CASSYNRPNSGNTIYF TGTGCCAGCAGTTATAACAGGCCGAACTCTGGAAACACCATATATTTT
- - TRBJ2-7 TRBV19 CASSLQVSYEQYF TGTGCCAGTTCCTTACAGGTCTCCTACGAGCAGTACTTC
- TRBD1 TRBJ1-5 TRBV6-2/TRBV6-3 CASSYTQTGGGFYQPQHF TGTGCCAGCAGTTACACTCAGACAGGGGGCGGATTCTATCAGCCCCAGCATTTT
- - TRBJ2-4 TRBV2 CASTPGIAKNIQYF TGTGCCAGCACCCCTGGCATAGCCAAAAACATTCAGTACTTC
- - TRBJ1-5 TRBV30 CAWRPPRDNQPQHF TGTGCCTGGAGACCCCCTCGGGACAATCAGCCCCAGCATTTT
- - TRBJ2-1 TRBV6-7 CASSRSYRVGSYNEQFF TGTGCCAGCAGCCGTTCATACAGGGTAGGGTCCTACAATGAGCAGTTCTTC
- TRBD2 TRBJ2-1 TRBV7-2 CASSFTSGIRYEQFF TGTGCCAGCAGCTTCACTAGCGGGATCCGCTATGAGCAGTTCTTC
- - TRBJ2-7 TRBV19 CASSGTSYEQYF TGTGCCAGTAGCGGGACATCCTACGAGCAGTACTTC
- - TRBJ1-2 TRBV5-4 CASSLPGITDGYTF TGTGCCAGCAGCTTGCCGGGGATAACGGATGGCTACACCTTC
- - TRBJ2-1 TRBV19 CASNQGSLSNEQFF TGTGCCAGTAATCAGGGGAGTTTGAGCAATGAGCAGTTCTTC
- TRBD2 TRBJ2-7 TRBV4-1 CASSQESGSTFRSYEQYF TGCGCCAGCAGCCAAGAAAGCGGGAGTACGTTTAGGTCCTACGAGCAGTACTTC
- - TRBJ1-3 TRBV5-4 CASSPGGISGNTIYF TGTGCCAGCAGCCCCGGAGGCATCTCTGGAAACACCATATATTTT
- - TRBJ1-5 TRBV2 CASSGGQTSNQPQHF TGTGCCAGCAGTGGTGGACAGACAAGCAATCAGCCCCAGCATTTT
- TRBD1 TRBJ2-5 TRBV6-2/TRBV6-3 CASSSSRGFETQYF TGTGCCAGCAGTTCTTCCAGGGGGTTCGAGACCCAGTACTTC
- - TRBJ1-2 TRBV5-4 CASSVGGGDYGYTF TGTGCCAGCAGCGTGGGAGGGGGGGACTATGGCTACACCTTC
- - TRBJ1-2 TRBV27 CASSQSGGGVRGYTF TGTGCCAGCAGTCAGTCAGGCGGCGGGGTTAGAGGCTACACCTTC
- - TRBJ1-1 TRBV6-5 CASRPGRAGDTEAFF TGTGCCAGCAGACCCGGGAGAGCGGGCGACACTGAAGCTTTCTTT
- - TRBJ1-2 TRBV6-5 CASSYSPRSNYGYTF TGTGCCAGCAGTTACTCACCCAGATCTAACTATGGCTACACCTTC
- TRBD2 TRBJ2-5 TRBV7-3 CASSHSGRIEETQYF TGTGCCAGCTCCCATAGCGGGAGGATCGAAGAGACCCAGTACTTC
- - TRBJ1-6 TRBV7-3 CASSSEGSGSPLHF TGTGCCAGCAGCTCCGAAGGGTCGGGGTCACCCCTCCACTTT
- TRBD1 TRBJ1-6 TRBV5-1 CASSIGTGGNSPLHF TGCGCCAGCAGCATCGGGACAGGGGGAAATTCACCCCTCCACTTT
- TRBD1 TRBJ1-1 TRBV3-1/TRBV3-2 CASSRRGQGARTEAFF TGTGCCAGCAGCCGACGGGGACAGGGGGCGCGGACTGAAGCTTTCTTT
- - TRBJ2-2 TRBV18 CASSPEGRKAFGELFF TGTGCCAGCTCACCTGAAGGGAGAAAGGCCTTCGGGGAGCTGTTTTTT
- - TRBJ2-1 TRBV2 CASFQRVPPEFF TGTGCCAGCTTTCAGAGGGTTCCTCCTGAGTTCTTC
- - TRBJ2-5 TRBV28 CASSFAGLETQYF TGTGCCAGCAGTTTTGCGGGTCTCGAGACCCAGTACTTC
- - TRBJ2-1 TRBV5-6 CASGAEFF TGTGCCAGCGGGGCCGAGTTCTTC
- TRBD1 TRBJ2-5 TRBV5-4 CASSLKGNRGETQYF TGTGCCAGCAGCTTGAAAGGGAACAGGGGTGAGACCCAGTACTTC
once TRBD2 TRBJ2-1 TRBV7-3 CASSLRAGGPYNEQFF TGTGCCAGCAGCTTAAGAGCGGGAGGGCCCTACAATGAGCAGTTCTTC
- - TRBJ1-1 TRBV3-1/TRBV3-2 CASSQGYGGTEAFF TGTGCCAGCAGCCAAGGTTACGGGGGCACTGAAGCTTTCTTT
- TRBD1 TRBJ2-1 TRBV7-3 CASSSSGTEYYNEQFF TGTGCCAGCAGCTCTTCCGGGACAGAATATTACAATGAGCAGTTCTTC
- - TRBJ2-5 TRBV5-1 CASSLRAGHGETQYF TGCGCCAGCAGCTTGCGGGCAGGGCATGGAGAGACCCAGTACTTC